This T cell receptor (beta chain) was sequenced in a study of blood T cell repertoires in COVID-19 (dated by TCRdb to the early 2020s). Concerning the study at large: Samples from collaborators originated in the United States, Italy and Spain and spanned both the acute and convalescent phases of COVID-19. The prospective study material was composed of cDNA or gDNA derived from T cells, B-cell-depleted T cells, or PBMCs. Subjects who had been exposed to COVID-19, were actively infected with it, or had recovered from it provided the deeply sampled blood TCRbeta repertoires that made up the dataset. The repertoires were released in a freely available public database meant as a resource for research on the immune response to SARS-CoV-2. The samples were drawn from two sources: the first 160 participants of the ongoing ImmuneRACE study, and about 1,300 subjects contributed by 6 global collaborators. Nearly every sample came with metadata listing a de-identified subject ID, COVID-19 status, age in years and sex. Where available, HLA class I and class II types were taken from metadata supplied by the sample provider and were not determined by assay-based typing. Results and caveats for the whole study, not just this receptor: How much clinical and demographic metadata was included differed by source and by participant, and the metadata was provided uncurated.

A note on this clone: Its antigen is not yet known. No base qualities exist here, and no much larger clone lies one base off it.

Whole blood was collected in K2EDTA tubes by collaborating institutions according to the institutions' own protocols. For TCRbeta analysis, collaborator samples were shipped as frozen whole blood, as isolated PBMCs, or as DNA extracted from either sample type. The immunoSEQ Assay, a bias-controlled multiplex PCR, was used to amplify TCRbeta CDR3 regions from genomic DNA. The study's processing was this. The number of nucleated cells in each sample was estimated from the amplification of reference gene primers within the assay. To quantify the absolute abundance of each unique TCRbeta CDR3 rearrangement, sequence reads were collapsed and filtered. For each sample, productive Simpson clonality was calculated as the square root of Simpson's diversity index over productive rearrangements. Imported from immuneACCESS, the table was reduced by TCRdb to in-frame sequences with V and J called. These copies leave out some clones; in studies compared against another copy, an unresolved V gene accounts for under half, and the cause of the remainder is not known. V and J calls and clone size are copied from that table; D and trimming were computed from the DNA. This sample is represented by around 70,000 clones; more than 75% of them were singletons. Roughly a tenth of the sample belongs to the ten largest clones.

The germline V gene (reference sequence) specifies SGHNT as CDR1 and YYREEE as CDR2. The CDR3 has 15 amino acids, counting the end cysteine and phenylalanine. The retained sequence is limited to the CDR3, 45 bases, with the frame set at the first base. V and J are truncated by 0 bases and 3 bases respectively, leaving an intervening sequence of 10 bases. Sequencing was performed on peripheral blood. The TCR originated in a human donor in a cohort sampled during active COVID-19. This chain is built from TRBV5-4 and TRBJ1-5, with the D gene not confidently named. In nucleotides, the sequence is TGTGCCAGCAGCTTGGACCCGGGGTCCAATCAGCCCCAGCATTTT. It is translated as CASSLDPGSNQPQHF.